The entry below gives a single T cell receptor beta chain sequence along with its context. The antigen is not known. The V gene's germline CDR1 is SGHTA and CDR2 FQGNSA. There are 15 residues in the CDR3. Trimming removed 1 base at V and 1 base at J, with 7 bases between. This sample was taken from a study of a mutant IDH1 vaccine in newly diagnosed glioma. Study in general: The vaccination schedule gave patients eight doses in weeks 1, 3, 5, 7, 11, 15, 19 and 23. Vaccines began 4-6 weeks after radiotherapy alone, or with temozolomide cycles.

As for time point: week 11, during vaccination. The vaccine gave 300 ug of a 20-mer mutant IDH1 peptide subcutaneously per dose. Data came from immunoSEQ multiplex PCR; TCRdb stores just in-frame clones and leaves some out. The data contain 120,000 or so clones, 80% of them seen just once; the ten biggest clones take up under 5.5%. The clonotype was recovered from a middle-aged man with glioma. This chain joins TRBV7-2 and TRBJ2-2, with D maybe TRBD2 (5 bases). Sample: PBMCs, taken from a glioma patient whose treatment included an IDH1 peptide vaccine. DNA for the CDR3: TGTGCCAGCAGCTTAGACGGACTGAACACCGGGGAGCTGTTTTTT. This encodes CASSLDGLNTGELFF.